This TCR beta chain was recovered during a study of blood T cells in healthy people across ages. This clonotype came up a few times. The antigen is undetermined. The CDR3 consists of 13 residues. The V end lost 5 bases, the J end lost 3 bases, and 10 bases lay between the germline ends. A sample-barcoded 5' primer and a J-beta primer mix were used in a second PCR of about 7 to 11 cycles. The template-switch adaptor, which had 12 random nucleotides, put a tag on each cDNA molecule. TCRdb re-derived calls from the 5' RACE reads in MiXCR, one entry per CDR3 protein. In the table there are 1.5 million to 2 million distinct CDR3 sequences, 25% to 30% of which are singletons. Study results and caveats: Estimates of diversity drawn from one million T cells were considered underestimates. Naive CD4+ cell counts and diversity both ran higher in long-lived than in aged donors.

Individuals who donated were healthy Caucasians from Russia aged about 6 to 90. This chain connects TRBV12-3 or TRBV12-4 to TRBJ1-2, with D possibly being TRBD1 (6 bases). The sequence came from a woman aged 25 to 39 in good health. Sequencing was done on a sample of blood. CDR3 region: CASSQTGHYGYTF. CDR3 sequence (DNA): TGTGCCAGCAGTCAGACAGGACACTATGGCTACACCTTC.